This T cell receptor beta chain is drawn from a study of OX40 agonist ivuxolimab in advanced cancers. Overall study: Patients were given ivuxolimab, an antibody that agonizes OX40 (CD134).

Findings and caveats of the study: Relative to CD4+ cells, CD8+ T cells on average had more expanded clones.

In the case of this clone: Its antigen remains unidentified.

The CDR3 runs 14 residues. V lost 6 bases and J 5 bases, leaving 16 bases between the germline ends. Germline CDR1 ENHRY, CDR2 SYGVKD. This table comes from immunoSEQ multiplex PCR, and its TCRdb copy is limited to in-frame clones, with some not included. There are approximately 94,000 clones in the sample; roughly 90% occur only once, and roughly 0.56% lies in the top ten. This TCR derives from an adult with an advanced solid tumor such as melanoma, head and neck, liver or kidney cancer. Specimen: CD4+ or CD8+ T cells sorted from blood, collected in a trial of the OX40 agonist ivuxolimab. The J gene is TRBJ2-5, the V gene TRBV10-3; D assignment may be TRBD1 or TRBD2 (5 bases each). This chain's CDR3 is CAISSGIGVETQYF. The CDR3 region has the DNA TGTGCCATCAGCTCCGGGATAGGGGTGGAGACCCAGTACTTC.